Following are 25 T cell receptor beta chains from one sample sequenced in a study of T-cell memory formation after mild COVID-19. MiXCR was run by TCRdb on the 5' RACE reads, yielding one entry per CDR3 protein. The sample lists 100,000 to 120,000 distinct CDR3 sequences, 15% to 20% seen once, with roughly 5.5% in the top ten. Sequencing was done on a sample of PBMCs or a T cell subset sorted from them (not recorded which). These receptors all come from a man between 18 and 29 years old who had mild COVID-19 (a few samples of this study predate the infection). Cell type and time point are not known.

The CDR3 region is CASRRILRDRLYEQYF. The CDR3 bases are TGTGCCAGCAGGCGGATTCTCCGGGACAGGCTCTACGAGCAGTACTTC. The chain has TRBV6-5 and TRBJ2-7, with 8 bases that match TRBD1. The germline V gene encodes CDR1 MNHEY and CDR2 SVGAGI. The CDR3 runs 16 residues. V was clipped by 6 bases and J by 3 bases; unmatched bases: 13.

The chain employs TRBV9 and TRBJ2-3; D not certain. Trimming shortened V by 3 bases and J by 0 bases, and 20 bases separated the two germline ends. Germline V CDR1 and CDR2: SGDLS, YYNGEE. CDR3 size: 18 residues. CDR3 nucleotide sequence: TGTGCCAGCAGCGCCACGCATCGCTTACCCCCTAGCACAGATACGCAGTATTTT. It encodes CASSATHRLPPSTDTQYF.

This sequence joins TRBV7-9 and TRBJ2-3; no clear D gene. The CDR3 sequence is 14 residues long. The V and J ends lost 1 base and 4 bases respectively, with 9 bases between them. Germline lookup yields CDR1 SEHNR and CDR2 FQNEAQ (reference sequence). The DNA of the CDR3 is TGTGCCAGCAGCTTAGATCCCTTTTCAGATACGCAGTATTTT. It yields the protein CASSLDPFSDTQYF.

This clonotype has more than one count but fewer than ten. The gene calls are TRBV12-3 or TRBV12-4 and TRBJ2-5; the match to TRBD2 covers 13 bases. The CDR3 contains 16 residues. The V segment lost 6 bases and the J segment 1 base; nucleotides outside the gene matches: 5. The CDR3 DNA is TGTGCCAGCAGCCCAACTAGCGGGGGGGGCCAAGAGACCCAGTACTTC. Its translation: CASSPTSGGGQETQYF.

This clonotype was observed a few times. The chain uses TRBV5-1 and TRBJ2-3; 10 bases agree with TRBD2. The V gene end was trimmed by 7 bases and the J gene end by 4 bases; junction bases not matched to a gene: 9. The CDR3 runs to 15 residues. Germline V gene lookup returns CDR1 SGHRS and CDR2 YFSETQ. In DNA form, the CDR3 reads TGCGCCAGCTGTAGCGGGGGGCTAGGCGCAGATACGCAGTATTTT. Translation gives CASCSGGLGADTQYF.

The chain carries TRBV9 and TRBJ2-1; unclear D gene. The CDR3 spans 15 residues. Trimming stripped 0 bases from V and 4 bases from J, with 11 bases between. The germline V gene has CDR1 SGDLS and CDR2 YYNGEE. This CDR3 reads CASSVDPVPYNEQFF. The CDR3, as DNA: TGTGCCAGCAGCGTAGATCCAGTTCCGTACAATGAGCAGTTCTTC.

This clonotype was seen only a few times. This chain connects TRBV6-1 to TRBJ2-1; 11 positions agree with TRBD1. This CDR3 has 15 amino acids. Germline V gene sequence: CDR1 MNHNS, CDR2 SASEGT. Trimming removed 2 bases from V and 5 bases from J; junction bases left unmatched: 2. The CDR3 loop is CASSERTGGHNEQFF. The CDR3 DNA sequence: TGTGCCAGCAGTGAACGGACAGGGGGCCACAATGAGCAGTTCTTC.

This clonotype is categorized as medium-sized. The chain combines TRBV12-3 or TRBV12-4 with TRBJ2-1, with D perhaps matching TRBD1 (6 bases). V lost 6 bases and J 6 bases, leaving 12 bases between the germline ends. This CDR3 comprises 13 residues. CDR3 in amino acids: CASSPGTINEQFF. As DNA, the CDR3 is TGTGCCAGCAGCCCTGGGACAATCAATGAGCAGTTCTTC.

This clonotype was counted between two and nine times. This chain links TRBV5-1 with TRBJ2-5; 7 bases map to TRBD2. The CDR3 sequence is 14 residues long. From germline, CDR1 is SGHRS and CDR2 YFSETQ. V lost 3 bases, J lost 4 bases, and 6 bases stayed unmatched. The CDR3 DNA is TGCGCCAGCAGCTCCCAAAGCGGGATAGAGACCCAGTACTTC. Encoded protein: CASSSQSGIETQYF.

This clonotype was counted only a few times. This chain uses TRBV5-1 with TRBJ1-4, with TRBD1 as a possible D gene (5 bases). The length of the CDR3 is 16 residues. Trimming removed 4 bases from V and 5 bases from J, with 18 bases in between. Germline lookup yields CDR1 SGHRS and CDR2 YFSETQ. The CDR3 DNA reads as TGCGCCAGCAGCCTACAACCGGGACGTTCAAATGAAAAACTGTTTTTT. Translating gives CASSLQPGRSNEKLFF.

This clonotype was picked up a small number of times. The chain employs TRBV28 and TRBJ2-2, with unresolved D. This CDR3 spans 13 amino acids. With 2 bases removed from V and 0 bases from J, the gap between germline ends came to 1 base. In germline, CDR1 is MDHEN, CDR2 SYDVKM. The CDR3 loop reads CASSLPNTGELFF. In DNA form, the CDR3 reads TGTGCCAGCAGTTTACCGAACACCGGGGAGCTGTTTTTT.

The rearrangement joins TRBV5-4 to TRBJ2-3; D is uncertain. CDR3 length: 12 amino acids. V was cut by 4 bases and J by 2 bases, with 5 bases left in between. The germline V gene has CDR1 SGHNT and CDR2 YYREEE (reference sequence). The CDR3 coding sequence is TGTGCCAGCAGCATTGACACAGATACGCAGTATTTT. Residues: CASSIDTDTQYF.

This clonotype has just a few counts. V gene TRBV12-3 or TRBV12-4 combines with J gene TRBJ1-1, with TRBD1 matching over 7 bases. The CDR3 is 14 residues long. V gave up 6 bases and J gave up 0 bases; unmatched junction bases: 4. The CDR3: CASRLGQMNTEAFF. CDR3 sequence (DNA): TGTGCCAGCAGACTGGGACAGATGAACACTGAAGCTTTCTTT.

The chain joins TRBV6-1 to TRBJ2-2; 10 bases map to TRBD1. This CDR3 is 15 amino acids long. With 1 base clipped from V and 6 bases from J, the junction kept 2 bases outside the gene matches. The germline V gene has CDR1 MNHNS and CDR2 SASEGT. CDR3 sequence (DNA): TGTGCCAGCAGTGAAGTGGGACAGGGGTCCGGGGAGCTGTTTTTT. This gives the protein CASSEVGQGSGELFF.

The genes are TRBV20-1 and TRBJ2-2; D remains ambiguous. Trimming removed 0 bases at V and 4 bases at J, with 9 bases between. Germline V gene data show CDR1 as DFQATT and CDR2 as SNEGSKA (reference sequence). The CDR3 contains 14 residues. The CDR3 spells CSARDDLITGELFF. The CDR3 nucleotides are TGCAGTGCTAGAGACGATCTTATCACCGGGGAGCTGTTTTTT.

The DNA for the CDR3 is TGTGCCAGCAGCGAGAGAAGTGAGCAGTTCTTC. Its translation is CASSERSEQFF. The chain is built from TRBV6-5 and TRBJ2-1; D unresolved. This CDR3 has 11 residues. Trimming shortened V by 6 bases and J by 9 bases, and 9 bases separated the two germline ends. CDR1 and CDR2 from the germline V gene are MNHEY and SVGAGI.

The chain couples TRBV3-1 to TRBJ2-5; D gene unclear. The CDR3 extends over 12 amino acids. Looked up from germline, CDR1 is LGHDT and CDR2 is YNNKEL (reference sequence). V dropped 0 bases and J dropped 5 bases, with 4 bases sitting between them. This chain's CDR3 is CASSQESETQYF. As DNA, the CDR3 is TGTGCCAGCAGCCAAGAATCGGAGACCCAGTACTTC.

This clonotype was found many times. The chain links TRBV10-3 to TRBJ2-1, with TRBD2 matching over 7 bases. The CDR3 runs 15 residues. Germline V gives CDR1 ENHRY, CDR2 SYGVKD. V lost 5 bases and J lost 5; bases outside the gene matches: 9. CDR3 amino acids: CAISLTSRGDNEQFF. Here the CDR3 DNA reads TGTGCCATCAGTTTGACTAGTCGGGGGGACAATGAGCAGTTCTTC.

This clonotype was detected only a few times. The V and J genes are TRBV27 and TRBJ2-1, with 8 bases aligning to TRBD2. Germline assignment: CDR1 MNHEY and CDR2 SMNVEV (reference sequence). The CDR3 contains 17 residues. The V gene end was trimmed by 5 bases and the J gene end by 2 bases; junction bases not matched to a gene: 11. CDR3 amino acids: CASSTRGGRRTYNEQFF. The DNA for the CDR3 is TGTGCCAGCAGTACCCGGGGGGGGCGCCGAACCTACAATGAGCAGTTCTTC.

This clonotype was seen a handful of times. The chain uses TRBV7-8 and TRBJ2-3; TRBD2 matches at 12 bases. CDR1 is SGHVS, CDR2 FQNEAQ, per germline. Trimming took 3 bases from V and 0 from J; bases not matched to a gene: 4. The CDR3 is made up of 17 amino acids. For the CDR3, the DNA is TGTGCCAGCAGCTTTACTAGCGGGGGGCGGAGCACAGATACGCAGTATTTT. Translation: CASSFTSGGRSTDTQYF.

CDR3 DNA: TGTGCCAGCAGCTTGATGGAGGGCACTGAAGCTTTCTTT. It is translated as CASSLMEGTEAFF. The chain combines TRBV7-6 with TRBJ1-1; no definite D call. The CDR3 spans 13 residues. Trimming cost V 3 bases and J 4 bases, with 9 bases left between them. Germline V gives CDR1 SGHVS, CDR2 FNYEAQ.

The rearrangement uses TRBV5-1 and TRBJ1-2, with a tentative D call TRBD1 (6 bases). The V gene's germline CDR1 is SGHRS and CDR2 YFSETQ. Trimming pared 0 bases from V and 5 bases from J, leaving 14 bases between. This CDR3 has 15 residues. The CDR3 protein is CASSLDQGKGYGYTF. The CDR3 DNA reads as TGCGCCAGCAGCTTGGATCAGGGGAAAGGATATGGCTACACCTTC.

The chain couples TRBV18 to TRBJ1-2; no firm D call. The CDR3 is 13 residues long. Trimming left V 1 base short and J 6 bases short, with 9 bases between. The germline V gene has CDR1 KGHSH and CDR2 LQKENI. The CDR3 region has the DNA TGTGCCAGCTCACCACTCCCGGGCGATGGCTACACCTTC. Translation: CASSPLPGDGYTF.

The J gene is TRBJ1-2, the V gene TRBV4-1; a weak D match, TRBD1 (5 bases). CDR1 and CDR2 (germline): MGHRA, YSYEKL. V shed 2 bases and J shed 4 bases, with 8 bases lying between them. CDR3 length: 13 residues. CDR3 amino acids: CASSQPGTYGYTF. CDR3 in DNA: TGCGCCAGCAGCCAACCTGGGACCTATGGCTACACCTTC.

A few counts support this clonotype. The chain uses TRBV3-1 and TRBJ1-1; 8 positions match TRBD1. The CDR3 has 15 amino acids. Germline CDR1 is LGHDT and CDR2 is YNNKEL (reference sequence). V trimming: 7 bases; J trimming: 1 base; junction bases outside the gene matches: 8. The CDR3 coding sequence is TGTGCCAGCACCCAGGCCGGGACAGGGAACACTGAAGCTTTCTTT. Translated: CASTQAGTGNTEAFF. Complete variable domain (other parts from reference TRBV3-1 and TRBJ1-1): DTAVSQTPKYLVTQMGNDKSIKCEQNLGHDTMYWYKQDSKKFLKIMFSYNNKELIINETVPNRFSPKSPDKAHLNLHINSLELGDSAVYFCASTQAGTGNTEAFFGQGTRLTVV.